The 31 T cell receptor beta chains in this list originate from one sample, sequenced in a study of blood T cell repertoires in COVID-19. Sequencing used immunoSEQ multiplex PCR; TCRdb keeps in-frame clones, though not all of them. The data contain about 170,000 clones, approximately 86% of them singletons. What was sequenced was peripheral blood. These receptors all stem from a man in his 60s who had recovered from COVID-19.

The chain couples TRBV19 to TRBJ1-2, with a possible D match to TRBD1 (5 bases). V lost 5 bases to trimming and J lost 2 bases, with 9 bases between them. Germline V CDR1 and CDR2: LNHDA, SQIVND (reference sequence). The length of the CDR3 is 13 residues. The CDR3: CASSVRGNYGYTF. In DNA, the CDR3 is TGTGCCAGTAGTGTCCGGGGGAACTATGGCTACACCTTC.

This clone has a single count. The V gene is TRBV24-1, the J gene TRBJ2-7; D is perhaps TRBD2 (7 bases). CDR1 and CDR2 (germline): KGHDR, SFDVKD. This CDR3 comprises 16 residues. Trimming pared 2 bases from V and 0 bases from J, leaving 13 bases between. The CDR3 region has the DNA TGTGCCACCAGTGATTCGGGGGGCAGGGACTCCTACGAGCAGTACTTC. Translating it yields CATSDSGGRDSYEQYF.

The CDR3 DNA follows: TGTGCCAGCAGCGATCAGGGTAGAGATACGCAGTATTTT. Translating gives CASSDQGRDTQYF. V gene TRBV6-4 combines with J gene TRBJ2-3, with D possibly TRBD1 on 5 matching bases. Germline V gene lookup returns CDR1 MRHNA and CDR2 SNTAGT. The CDR3 covers 13 residues. V gave up 6 bases and J gave up 5 bases, with 12 bases separating them.

In this sample, this clone turned up a few times. J is TRBJ2-3 and V is TRBV5-1; TRBD1 aligns across 8 bases. In germline, CDR1 is SGHRS, CDR2 YFSETQ. This CDR3 has 15 residues. Unmatched junction bases numbered 4, after V lost 4 bases and J lost 0 bases. In DNA form, the CDR3 reads TGCGCCAGCAGCCGGGACAGGACTAGCACAGATACGCAGTATTTT. Its protein product is CASSRDRTSTDTQYF.

This clone was seen many times. The V and J genes are TRBV7-9 and TRBJ1-4; D may be TRBD1 (5 bases). V shed 5 bases and J shed 11 bases, with 15 bases lying between them. This CDR3 has 13 residues. Germline assignment: CDR1 SEHNR and CDR2 FQNEAQ (reference sequence). DNA of the CDR3: TGTGCCAGCAGCGTCCGCGGGACCGATAAACTGTTTTTT. Amino acids: CASSVRGTDKLFF. Filled out from reference TRBV7-9 and TRBJ1-4, the complete variable domain reads DTGVSQNPRHKITKRGQNVTFRCDPISEHNRLYWYRQTLGQGPEFLTYFQNEAQLEKSRLLSDRFSAERPKGSFSTLEIQRTEQGDSAMYLCASSVRGTDKLFFGSGTQLSVL.

This clone has only one observation. The V gene is TRBV6-5, the J gene TRBJ2-7; maybe TRBD1 (6 bases). Trimming shortened V by 4 bases and J by 3 bases, and 19 bases separated the two germline ends. The CDR3 spans 16 residues. Germline lookup yields CDR1 MNHEY and CDR2 SVGAGI. The CDR3 region is CASSSYSKTGYYEQYF. The CDR3 DNA sequence: TGTGCCAGCAGTTCCTACTCTAAGACAGGCTACTACGAGCAGTACTTC.

The V call is TRBV5-4, the J call TRBJ2-3; 15 nucleotides line up with TRBD2. V shed 4 bases and J 2 bases; nucleotides not matched to a gene: 5. The CDR3 loop spans 17 amino acids. Germline CDR1 is SGHNT and CDR2 is YYREEE (reference sequence). CDR3 loop: CASSQGTSGGSTDTQYF. As DNA, the CDR3 is TGTGCCAGCAGCCAGGGGACTAGCGGGGGGTCCACAGATACGCAGTATTTT.

The chain carries TRBV7-2 and TRBJ2-5; D may be TRBD2 (7 bases). The CDR3 has 14 amino acids. The germline V and J ends were trimmed by 5 bases and 4 bases, with 14 bases remaining between them. CDR1 and CDR2 from the germline V gene are SGHTA and FQGNSA. The DNA for the CDR3 is TGTGCCAGCAGCCTACGGGGGGCCGGAGAGACCCAGTACTTC. It translates to CASSLRGAGETQYF.

Written as DNA, the CDR3 is TGTGCCAGCAGCGGATCCCCGGCGGGTGAAAAACTGTTTTTT. Translation gives CASSGSPAGEKLFF. The chain recombines TRBV28 with TRBJ1-4; D is uncertain. This CDR3 spans 14 amino acids. V lost 6 bases and J lost 7, with 15 bases in between. Germline loops: CDR1 MDHEN, CDR2 SYDVKM.

The rearrangement joins TRBV5-6 to TRBJ2-5; possibly TRBD2 for D (5 bases). Germline CDR1 and CDR2: SGHDT and YYEEEE. The CDR3 is made up of 13 amino acids. V lost 0 bases, J lost 4 bases, and 7 bases lay in between. CDR3 loop: CASSLGGIETQYF. In nucleotides, the CDR3 is TGTGCCAGCAGCTTGGGAGGGATAGAGACCCAGTACTTC.

J is TRBJ1-2 and V is TRBV5-1; 8 nucleotides agree with TRBD1. V was clipped by 3 bases and J by 7 bases; unmatched bases: 8. The germline V gene has CDR1 SGHRS and CDR2 YFSETQ. CDR3 length: 14 residues. The CDR3 sequence is CASSSQDRGGGYTF. Written as DNA, the CDR3 is TGCGCCAGCAGCTCCCAAGACAGGGGAGGTGGCTACACCTTC. Full variable domain (outside the CDR3, taken from reference TRBV5-1 and TRBJ1-2): KAGVTQTPRYLIKTRGQQVTLSCSPISGHRSVSWYQQTPGQGLQFLFEYFSETQRNKGNFPGRFSGRQFSNSRSEMNVSTLELGDSALYLCASSSQDRGGGYTFGSGTRLTVV.

This clone was counted a few times. This chain links TRBV14 with TRBJ2-2, with D possibly matching TRBD1 (6 bases). The germline V gene has CDR1 SGHDN and CDR2 FVKESK. This CDR3 comprises 15 residues. Trimming pared 4 bases from V and 3 bases from J, leaving 12 bases between. The CDR3, as DNA: TGTGCCAGCAGCCTCCGGGACATCGACACCGGGGAGCTGTTTTTT. Amino acids: CASSLRDIDTGELFF.

The chain has TRBV5-5 and TRBJ2-7; D ambiguous. Germline loops: CDR1 SGHKS, CDR2 YYEKEE (reference sequence). CDR3 length: 13 amino acids. V lost 2 bases and J 6 bases, leaving 12 bases between the germline ends. CDR3 amino acids: CASSLHPRSEQYF. CDR3 coding DNA: TGTGCCAGCAGCTTACACCCGAGGTCCGAGCAGTACTTC.

The chain combines TRBV5-1 with TRBJ1-1; D perhaps matches TRBD1 (5 bases). Trimming removed 1 base from V and 4 bases from J, with 8 bases in between. Germline V gives CDR1 SGHRS, CDR2 YFSETQ. This CDR3 is 13 amino acids long. CDR3 residues: CASSLRGGTEAFF. In nucleotides, the CDR3 is TGCGCCAGCAGCTTGAGGGGTGGCACTGAAGCTTTCTTT.

The sample holds a few counts of this clone. The chain combines TRBV27 with TRBJ2-1; 8 bases are shared with TRBD2. CDR3 size: 14 residues. The germline V gene has CDR1 MNHEY and CDR2 SMNVEV (reference sequence). V lost 5 bases and J lost 6; bases outside the gene matches: 6. CDR3 nucleotides: TGTGCCAGCAGTGATAGCGGGGTATTCAATGAGCAGTTCTTC. Protein sequence: CASSDSGVFNEQFF.

The chain links TRBV6-6 to TRBJ2-7, with 10 bases fitting TRBD2. Trimming cost V 5 bases and J 4 bases; bases outside gene matches: 5. The CDR3 is 14 residues long. The germline V gene encodes CDR1 MNHNY and CDR2 SVGAGI (reference sequence). CDR3: CASSASGGLYEQYF. In nucleotides, the CDR3 is TGTGCCAGCAGTGCTAGCGGGGGCCTATACGAGCAGTACTTC.

This clone has just one count. The chain joins TRBV18 to TRBJ2-3; weak D call: TRBD1 (5 bases). CDR3 length: 16 amino acids. CDR1 is KGHSH, CDR2 LQKENI, per germline. Deletions cut 3 bases from V and 0 bases from J, with 13 bases between. CDR3 DNA: TGTGCCAGCTCACCCCGGCAGGGCTCTAGCACAGATACGCAGTATTTT. Its protein is CASSPRQGSSTDTQYF.

In this sample, this clone turned up once. V is TRBV5-1 and J is TRBJ2-3; the match to TRBD1 covers 7 bases. With V trimmed by 4 bases and J by 5 bases, 10 bases remained unmatched. CDR1 is SGHRS and CDR2 is YFSETQ in the germline V gene. The CDR3 sequence is 15 residues long. CDR3 sequence: CASSTQGTVRDTQYF. The DNA for the CDR3 is TGCGCCAGCAGCACACAAGGGACAGTGCGAGATACGCAGTATTTT.

The V and J genes are TRBV5-5 and TRBJ1-2, with unresolved D. Trimming shortened V by 0 bases and J by 6 bases, and 15 bases separated the two germline ends. The CDR3 is 15 residues long. Germline values: CDR1 SGHKS, CDR2 YYEKEE (reference sequence). CDR3 region: CASSLAPLRSNGYTF. The CDR3 DNA follows: TGTGCCAGCAGCTTGGCCCCTCTACGTTCGAATGGCTACACCTTC. The entire variable domain, with the rest obtained from reference TRBV5-5 and TRBJ1-2, is as follows: DAGVTQSPTHLIKTRGQQVTLRCSPISGHKSVSWYQQVLGQGPQFIFQYYEKEERGRGNFPDRFSARQFPNYSSELNVNALLLGDSALYLCASSLAPLRSNGYTFGSGTRLTVV.

CDR3 DNA sequence: TGTGCCAGCAGCGGAACAGGATCCGGCACAGATACGCAGTATTTT. As protein: CASSGTGSGTDTQYF. The rearrangement joins TRBV9 to TRBJ2-3; D perhaps matches TRBD1 (5 bases). V lost 3 bases, J lost 1 base, and 12 bases lay in between. Looked up from germline, CDR1 is SGDLS and CDR2 is YYNGEE. The length of the CDR3 is 15 residues.

CDR3 sequence (DNA): TGTGCCAGCAGCCCCGGACTAGCGGGGGGGCAAGAGACCCAGTACTTC. It codes for CASSPGLAGGQETQYF. V usage is TRBV7-2 and J usage is TRBJ2-5; 15 bases align to TRBD2. J gave up 2 bases and V 5 bases, and 3 bases lay outside the gene matches. This CDR3 region has 16 residues. The germline gives CDR1 SGHTA, CDR2 FQGNSA.

The V and J genes are TRBV6-2 or TRBV6-3 and TRBJ1-1; TRBD1 agrees at 8 bases. There are 16 residues in the CDR3. From germline, CDR1 is MNHEY and CDR2 SVGEGT. Losses at the gene ends were 2 bases for V and 2 bases for J; bases not matched to a gene: 7. CDR3 sequence reads: CASSYTTGQGNTEAFF. CDR3 in DNA: TGTGCCAGCAGTTACACGACAGGACAGGGAAACACTGAAGCTTTCTTT.

This chain joins TRBV14 and TRBJ1-1, with D unclear. CDR3 length equals 15 residues. Germline CDR1 and CDR2: SGHDN and FVKESK. V was clipped by 4 bases and J by 6 bases, with 18 bases between them. The DNA of the CDR3 is TGTGCCAGCAGCCCGTGGCCCAGCTCTAGCGCTGAAGCTTTCTTT. Its protein is CASSPWPSSSAEAFF.

This chain connects TRBV19 to TRBJ1-1; D remains ambiguous. The V gene's germline CDR1 is LNHDA and CDR2 SQIVND (reference sequence). Trimming took 8 bases from V and 0 from J, leaving 10 bases between them. The CDR3 loop spans 13 amino acids. Here the CDR3 reads CASVQRVNTEAFF. CDR3 in DNA: TGTGCCAGTGTTCAGAGGGTGAACACTGAAGCTTTCTTT.

This chain joins TRBV6-5 and TRBJ2-3; D gene unclear. CDR1 MNHEY and CDR2 SVGAGI come from the germline V gene. V lost 2 bases and J lost 3, with 9 bases in between. This CDR3 is 14 amino acids long. The CDR3 is CASSYAGITDTQYF. The CDR3 nucleotides are TGTGCCAGCAGTTACGCAGGCATAACAGATACGCAGTATTTT.

J is TRBJ2-1 and V is TRBV11-3, with TRBD2 matching 15 bases. From germline, CDR1 is SGHNT and CDR2 YENEEA. V shed 6 bases and J 8 bases; nucleotides not matched to a gene: 5. This CDR3 has 15 amino acids. This chain's CDR3 is CASRRTSGGGYEQFF. CDR3 sequence (DNA): TGTGCCAGCAGGCGGACTAGCGGGGGGGGTTATGAGCAGTTCTTC.

The chain employs TRBV5-4 and TRBJ2-5; TRBD1 agrees at 11 bases. The CDR3 contains 16 residues. From germline, CDR1 is SGHNT and CDR2 YYREEE (reference sequence). V lost 5 bases to trimming and J lost 4 bases; unmatched junction nucleotides: 10. The CDR3 loop reads CASREMDRGRRETQYF. The CDR3 region has the DNA TGTGCCAGCAGGGAAATGGACAGGGGGCGCCGAGAGACCCAGTACTTC.

The chain employs TRBV6-2 or TRBV6-3 and TRBJ2-7; the D gene is possibly TRBD2 (6 bases). The germline CDR1 and CDR2 sequences are MNHEY and SVGEGT. The CDR3 covers 15 residues. The germline V and J ends were trimmed by 5 bases and 2 bases, with 16 bases remaining between them. This CDR3 reads CASSGGTENPYEQYF. The CDR3 DNA is TGTGCCAGCAGTGGCGGGACCGAGAACCCCTACGAGCAGTACTTC.

The genes are TRBV7-2 and TRBJ2-3, with TRBD2 matching over 8 bases. CDR1 is SGHTA and CDR2 is FQGNSA in the germline V gene. This CDR3 is 18 amino acids long. The J segment lost 0 bases and the V segment lost 6 bases, leaving 14 bases of the junction unmatched. The CDR3 nucleotides are TGTGCCAGCAGACAGCCACATGGGCTAGCGGGTAGCACAGATACGCAGTATTTT. Translated, it gives CASRQPHGLAGSTDTQYF.

This rearrangement joins TRBV9 to TRBJ1-6, with D possibly matching TRBD1 (5 bases). Trimming stripped 4 bases from V and 6 bases from J, with 14 bases between. This CDR3 contains 15 residues. Germline CDR1 and CDR2: SGDLS and YYNGEE. CDR3 amino acids: CASSHWGEGNSPLHF. CDR3 nucleotide sequence: TGTGCCAGCAGCCACTGGGGGGAAGGTAATTCACCCCTCCACTTT.

V gene TRBV19 combines with J gene TRBJ1-3; perhaps TRBD1 as D (5 bases). The ends were cut back, 5 bases at V and 6 bases at J, with 20 bases in the middle. The CDR3 is 16 amino acids. CDR1 and CDR2 (germline): LNHDA, SQIVND (reference sequence). The CDR3 sequence: CASSEQVWGEENTIYF. For the CDR3, the DNA is TGTGCCAGTAGTGAACAGGTATGGGGGGAAGAAAACACCATATATTTT. The full variable domain, rest sourced from reference TRBV19 and TRBJ1-3, is DGGITQSPKYLFRKEGQNVTLSCEQNLNHDAMYWYRQDPGQGLRLIYYSQIVNDFQKGDIAEGYSVSREKKESFPLTVTSAQKNPTAFYLCASSEQVWGEENTIYFGEGSWLTVV.